Following are 26 T cell receptor beta chains from one sample sequenced in a study of shared clonotypes between healthy human individuals (dated by TCRdb to between 2020 and 2021). The library was prepared using the immunoSEQ multiplex PCR assay. The immuneACCESS repertoire file appears here via TCRdb, limited to in-frame rearrangements. These files lack a portion of the clones; in checked studies, under half of the deficit traces to unresolved V genes, and the cause of the others is not known. This sample gives 500,000 to 700,000 clones in total; 85% to 95% of them show up just once. The leading ten clones occupy approximately 0.11% of the sample. CD8 naive samples were obtained by positive selection for CCR7 among CD45RO-negative cells, yielding a CD45RA+CCR7+ population from which TemRA cells were excluded. Sample: naive CD8+ T cells sorted from blood. The cell subset or site tag for this specimen amounts to: CD45RA+CCR7+. Receptors were obtained from a woman younger than 45 in good health.

The chain links TRBV7-9 to TRBJ2-7, with D uncertain. The CDR3 length is 10 residues. Trimming pared 8 bases from V and 3 bases from J, leaving 5 bases between. Germline CDR1 SEHNR, CDR2 FQNEAQ (reference sequence). CDR3 sequence reads: CASGDYEQYF. The DNA for the CDR3 is TGTGCCAGCGGCGACTACGAGCAGTACTTC.

The CDR3 loop reads CASSQRPGPATDYGYTF. DNA for the CDR3: TGCGCCAGCAGCCAACGTCCGGGACCCGCAACGGACTATGGCTACACCTTC. V and J are TRBV4-1 and TRBJ1-2; D might be TRBD1 (5 bases). This CDR3 spans 17 amino acids. V shed 2 bases and J shed 3 bases, with 19 bases lying between them. The germline gives CDR1 MGHRA, CDR2 YSYEKL.

The gene calls are TRBV13 and TRBJ2-7; possible D gene TRBD2, 6 bases. In germline, CDR1 is PRHDT, CDR2 FYEKMQ (reference sequence). V lost 3 bases and J 4 bases, leaving 10 bases between the germline ends. The CDR3 is made up of 13 amino acids. CDR3 bases: TGTGCCAGCAGCTTCGCCAGCGGGTACGAGCAGTACTTC. Its protein product is CASSFASGYEQYF.

The J gene is TRBJ1-1, the V gene TRBV4-1, with D possibly being TRBD1 (6 bases). The CDR3 is 13 residues long. Trimming left V 4 bases short and J 4 bases short, with 10 bases between. Germline CDR1 reads MGHRA; CDR2 reads YSYEKL. The CDR3 DNA is TGCGCCAGCAGCCCCGGGGGGGCCACTGAAGCTTTCTTT. It encodes CASSPGGATEAFF.

V and J are TRBV5-6 and TRBJ1-4, with no clear D. V was clipped by 2 bases and J by 8 bases, with 19 bases between them. CDR1 SGHDT and CDR2 YYEEEE come from the germline V gene. The CDR3 consists of 16 residues. DNA of the CDR3: TGTGCCAGCAGCTTTGTTTCTTTACCCGGCGACGAAAAACTGTTTTTT. It specifies CASSFVSLPGDEKLFF.

V is TRBV27 and J is TRBJ2-7; 7 nucleotides line up with TRBD2. CDR1 is MNHEY, CDR2 SMNVEV, per germline (reference sequence). The V gene end was trimmed by 6 bases and the J gene end by 8 bases; junction bases not matched to a gene: 16. The CDR3 sequence is 15 residues long. CDR3 protein: CASSKFGPGGDQQYF. Written as DNA, the CDR3 is TGTGCCAGCAGCAAATTCGGCCCGGGAGGAGACCAGCAGTACTTC.

This chain links TRBV5-1 with TRBJ2-7; D might be TRBD1 or TRBD2, each matching 6 bases. Germline V lookup: CDR1 SGHRS, CDR2 YFSETQ. V gave up 4 bases and J gave up 1 base, with 18 bases separating them. This CDR3 contains 16 residues. For the CDR3, the DNA is TGCGCCAGCAGCCCGCTAAGGGGGGCTGGATCCTACGAGCAGTACTTC. Translating it yields CASSPLRGAGSYEQYF.

The chain joins TRBV7-8 to TRBJ2-7, with D hard to call. Between the trimmed V and J ends, which lost 5 bases and 3 bases, there was a span of 20 bases. Germline CDR1 SGHVS, CDR2 FQNEAQ. The CDR3 extends over 16 amino acids. CDR3 protein: CASSPTWRQANYEQYF. DNA for the CDR3: TGTGCCAGCAGCCCGACTTGGAGACAAGCCAACTACGAGCAGTACTTC.

The rearrangement uses TRBV5-4 and TRBJ2-5, with 8 bases identical to TRBD1. Per the germline V gene, CDR1 is SGHNT and CDR2 is YYREEE (reference sequence). V gave up 0 bases and J gave up 11 bases; unmatched junction bases: 3. There are 12 residues in the CDR3. As DNA, the CDR3 is TGTGCCAGCAGCTTGGCACAGGGGGAGCAGTACTTC. Protein product: CASSLAQGEQYF.

The chain links TRBV5-1 to TRBJ1-2, with unresolved D. This CDR3 has 13 amino acids. The germline gives CDR1 SGHRS, CDR2 YFSETQ. V was clipped by 0 bases and J by 4 bases, with 7 bases between them. CDR3 in DNA: TGCGCCAGCAGCTTGGCTGGGTCCTATGGCTACACCTTC. Translation: CASSLAGSYGYTF.

The chain joins TRBV25-1 to TRBJ2-2; 10 bases are a match to TRBD2. The germline V gene has CDR1 MGHDK and CDR2 SYGVNS. This CDR3 spans 17 amino acids. V lost 2 bases, J lost 6 bases, and 9 bases stayed unmatched. This CDR3 reads CASSEMLPSGRPGELFF. Written as DNA, the CDR3 is TGTGCCAGCAGTGAAATGCTCCCTAGCGGGAGACCCGGGGAGCTGTTTTTT. The complete variable domain, with remaining parts taken from reference TRBV25-1 and TRBJ2-2, reads EADIYQTPRYLVIGTGKKITLECSQTMGHDKMYWYQQDPGMELHLIHYSYGVNSTEKGDLSSESTVSRIRTEHFPLTLESARPSHTSQYLCASSEMLPSGRPGELFFGEGSRLTVL.

The V and J genes are TRBV28 and TRBJ1-5; D ambiguous. Deletions cut 8 bases from V and 7 bases from J, with 9 bases between. Germline V lookup: CDR1 MDHEN, CDR2 SYDVKM. The CDR3 length is 11 residues. CDR3: CASDHGQPQHF. In DNA form, the CDR3 reads TGTGCCAGCGACCACGGACAGCCCCAGCATTTT.

The V and J genes are TRBV7-8 and TRBJ1-1, with 7 bases aligning to TRBD1. This CDR3 is 17 amino acids long. V dropped 5 bases and J dropped 2; count of bases not matched to a gene: 14. Germline V gene sequence: CDR1 SGHVS, CDR2 FQNEAQ. This CDR3 reads CASSQAGGVYFNTEAFF. The CDR3 DNA follows: TGTGCCAGCAGCCAAGCAGGGGGTGTCTATTTTAACACTGAAGCTTTCTTT.

This rearrangement joins TRBV19 to TRBJ1-5; D is ambiguous. V gave up 0 bases and J gave up 4 bases, with 10 bases separating them. This CDR3 comprises 15 residues. The V gene's germline CDR1 is LNHDA and CDR2 SQIVND (reference sequence). CDR3 sequence (DNA): TGTGCCAGTAGTATAGATCTGTACAGAAATCAGCCCCAGCATTTT. Its translation: CASSIDLYRNQPQHF.

The rearrangement uses TRBV28 and TRBJ2-7; TRBD2 agrees at 9 bases. The V segment lost 5 bases and the J segment 3 bases; nucleotides outside the gene matches: 8. The CDR3 runs to 15 residues. The germline V gene encodes CDR1 MDHEN and CDR2 SYDVKM. The CDR3 spells CASSALAGRYYEQYF. CDR3 DNA: TGTGCCAGCAGTGCGCTAGCGGGACGCTACTACGAGCAGTACTTC.

V gene TRBV28 combines with J gene TRBJ2-7, with D tentatively TRBD1 or TRBD2 (6 bases each). The CDR3 runs 17 residues. Looked up from germline, CDR1 is MDHEN and CDR2 is SYDVKM. The V end lost 5 bases, the J end lost 6 bases, and 26 bases lay between the germline ends. The CDR3 region has the DNA TGTGCCAGCAGTCCGGGGGCGTGGGAGCTCGGAAAGGGCGAGCAGTACTTC. It codes for CASSPGAWELGKGEQYF.

V and J are TRBV20-1 and TRBJ2-3, with a possible D match to TRBD2 (5 bases). Deletions cut 6 bases from V and 6 bases from J, with 10 bases between. The CDR3 runs 11 residues. Germline CDR1 is DFQATT and CDR2 is SNEGSKA (reference sequence). In DNA form, the CDR3 reads TGCAGTGCCCCTAGGGAGGATACGCAGTATTTT. This gives the protein CSAPREDTQYF.

Worth noting for this clone: Other nucleotide sequences in the sample specify the same CDR3. V gene TRBV27 combines with J gene TRBJ1-5; TRBD1 is a possible D gene (6 bases). V was cut by 1 base and J by 2 bases, with 9 bases left in between. The CDR3 sequence is 15 residues long. Germline CDR1 and CDR2: MNHEY and SMNVEV (reference sequence). Here the CDR3 reads CASSLWAGGNQPQHF. The CDR3 DNA is TGTGCCAGCAGTTTATGGGCAGGGGGCAATCAGCCCCAGCATTTT.

The genes are TRBV15 and TRBJ2-7, with TRBD2 matching 14 bases. After removal of 4 bases from V and 3 bases from J, the junction contained 2 bases not matched to a gene. The CDR3 contains 15 residues. Germline CDR1 LNHNV, CDR2 YYDKDF (reference sequence). The CDR3 sequence is CATSTGTSGSYEQYF. CDR3 in DNA: TGTGCCACCAGCACTGGGACTAGCGGGAGCTACGAGCAGTACTTC.

This clone was detected once. The V and J genes are TRBV19 and TRBJ2-7; D remains ambiguous. Germline lookup yields CDR1 LNHDA and CDR2 SQIVND (reference sequence). CDR3 length: 14 residues. V dropped 5 bases and J dropped 5 bases, with 16 bases sitting between them. The CDR3 spells CASSVTSGPDEQYF. The DNA for the CDR3 is TGTGCCAGTAGTGTCACTTCAGGCCCGGACGAGCAGTACTTC.

The V call is TRBV29-1, the J call TRBJ2-4; no definite D call. The CDR3 length is 12 residues. Germline lookup yields CDR1 SQVTM and CDR2 ANQGSEA. Trimming took 4 bases from V and 6 from J, leaving 10 bases between them. The CDR3 here is CSVVRLGNIQYF. The CDR3, as DNA: TGCAGCGTTGTAAGACTGGGAAACATTCAGTACTTC.

V gene TRBV13 combines with J gene TRBJ2-7, with 8 positions matching TRBD2. This CDR3 region has 14 residues. Germline V gene lookup returns CDR1 PRHDT and CDR2 FYEKMQ (reference sequence). Germline trimming cut 5 bases from V and 9 bases from J; bases unmatched to any gene: 12. The CDR3 region has the DNA TGTGCCAGCAGCCTGGCCGGGCGGGAGGCCGGGCAGTACTTC. This translates into CASSLAGREAGQYF.

The rearrangement links TRBV11-2 to TRBJ1-1, with TRBD1 matching 9 bases. This CDR3 has 18 amino acids. The germline gives CDR1 SGHAT, CDR2 FQNNGV. The J segment lost 0 bases and the V segment lost 2 bases, leaving 10 bases of the junction unmatched. CDR3 amino acids: CASSLQSGTGFMNTEAFF. The CDR3 nucleotides read TGTGCCAGCAGCTTACAGTCCGGGACAGGGTTCATGAACACTGAAGCTTTCTTT.

The V gene is TRBV5-6, the J gene TRBJ2-1; D gene unclear. The CDR3 covers 12 residues. V lost 1 base and J lost 5, with 4 bases in between. Germline loops: CDR1 SGHDT, CDR2 YYEEEE. The CDR3: CASSLTHNEQFF. CDR3 sequence (DNA): TGTGCCAGCAGCTTGACCCACAATGAGCAGTTCTTC.

The chain couples TRBV19 to TRBJ2-2; D may be TRBD1 or TRBD2 (5 bases each). The CDR3 is 14 residues long. Trimming shortened V by 7 bases and J by 5 bases, and 14 bases separated the two germline ends. CDR1 LNHDA and CDR2 SQIVND come from the germline V gene (reference sequence). The chain's CDR3 is CASTGAVETGELFF. The CDR3 DNA follows: TGTGCCAGTACCGGGGCGGTTGAGACCGGGGAGCTGTTTTTT.

This chain joins TRBV9 and TRBJ2-1, with a possible D match to TRBD2 (6 bases). Trimming took off 4 bases at V and 3 bases at J, with 14 bases between the two ends. The CDR3 sequence is 15 residues long. Looked up from germline, CDR1 is SGDLS and CDR2 is YYNGEE. The CDR3 is CASSYPGEDYNEQFF. For the CDR3, the DNA is TGTGCCAGCAGCTATCCGGGAGAAGACTACAATGAGCAGTTCTTC.